Below, 10 T cell receptor beta chains from the same sample are listed, as sequenced in a study of CD8+CD57+ T cells in acquired aplastic anemia. Those patients picked for sequencing had displayed CD8+CD57+ cell expansion on flow cytometry. Genomic DNA was employed as the template in profiling TCR beta VDJ and CDR3. Via MiXCR, TCRdb re-called the reads, giving one row per CDR3 protein. The sample holds 160,000 or so distinct CDR3 sequences, about 50% seen once. Sequencing was done on a sample of sorted CD4+, CD8+, or CD8+CD57+ T cells (not recorded which) from PBMCs. The receptors were gathered from a human donor with aplastic anemia.

The V gene is TRBV10-3, the J gene TRBJ1-1; D gene unclear. The V end was cut by 0 bases, the J end by 6 bases, with 17 bases between. Germline CDR1 is ENHRY and CDR2 is SYGVKD. There are 16 residues in the CDR3. This CDR3 reads CAISESGFRHSSEAFF. The CDR3 DNA reads as TGTGCCATCAGTGAGTCGGGATTTAGACACTCATCTGAAGCTTTCTTT.

This clonotype has more than one count but fewer than ten. CDR3 amino acids: CASSLRTHQPQHF. The CDR3 nucleotides are TGTGCCAGCAGCCTGCGAACCCATCAGCCCCAGCATTTT. The rearrangement joins TRBV7-8 to TRBJ1-5; D not resolved. The V end was cut by 5 bases, the J end by 5 bases, with 10 bases between. Germline assignment: CDR1 SGHVS and CDR2 FQNEAQ. This CDR3 is built from 13 residues.

The table lists this clonotype with a few counts. This chain uses TRBV7-6 with TRBJ2-5; 7 bases fit TRBD1. CDR3 size: 13 residues. V lost 5 bases, J lost 4 bases, and 4 bases stayed unmatched. The germline CDR1 and CDR2 sequences are SGHVS and FNYEAQ. CDR3 region: CASSVQGRETQYF. The CDR3 DNA reads as TGTGCCAGCAGCGTACAGGGGCGAGAGACCCAGTACTTC.

The chain joins TRBV11-2 to TRBJ2-2; 10 nucleotides align to TRBD2. Germline V lookup: CDR1 SGHAT, CDR2 FQNNGV. The CDR3 length is 17 residues. Trimming cost V 6 bases and J 14 bases; bases outside gene matches: 21. This CDR3 is CASRPAARFLAGGDLFF. CDR3 in DNA: TGTGCCAGCAGACCCGCGGCACGTTTTTTAGCGGGAGGAGACCTGTTTTTT.

This clonotype showed up many times. The rearrangement uses TRBV12-3 or TRBV12-4 and TRBJ2-6; D gene ambiguous. Trimming took off 1 base at V and 0 bases at J, with 10 bases between the two ends. This CDR3 region has 17 residues. The CDR3 region is CASSLVPNSSGANVLTF. As DNA, the CDR3 is TGTGCCAGCAGTTTAGTTCCAAACAGCTCTGGGGCCAACGTCCTGACTTTC.

The gene calls are TRBV19 and TRBJ2-7; tentative D call: TRBD1 (7 bases). Germline V gene sequence: CDR1 LNHDA, CDR2 SQIVND (reference sequence). This CDR3 region has 12 residues. The germline V and J ends were trimmed by 8 bases and 4 bases, with 12 bases remaining between them. The CDR3 nucleotides are TGTGCCAGTGCGGGACAGCCTTACGAGCAGTACTTC. This gives the protein CASAGQPYEQYF.

This clonotype has only a few counts. The J gene is TRBJ2-1, the V gene TRBV30, with 11 positions matching TRBD2. The ends lost 3 bases at V and 0 bases at J; junction bases unmatched: 10. The CDR3 is 18 residues long. The germline V gene encodes CDR1 GTSNPN and CDR2 SVGIG (reference sequence). DNA of the CDR3: TGTGCCTGGAGCCTACCGGGACTAGCGGAAAGCTCCTACAATGAGCAGTTCTTC. This encodes CAWSLPGLAESSYNEQFF.

The chain has TRBV6-1 and TRBJ1-1; D is undetermined. The CDR3 is 17 amino acids. V lost 4 bases to trimming and J lost 1 base, with 19 bases between them. The germline gives CDR1 MNHNS, CDR2 SASEGT. CDR3 sequence (DNA): TGTGCCAGCAGTGTGCTAAAACAAGGGCGGGAGAACACTGAAGCTTTCTTT. Translation gives CASSVLKQGRENTEAFF.

This clonotype was seen ten or more times. The rearrangement uses TRBV15 and TRBJ1-5, with a tentative D call TRBD1 (6 bases). The CDR3 length is 15 residues. V lost 0 bases and J lost 4, with 10 bases in between. Germline V lookup: CDR1 LNHNV, CDR2 YYDKDF (reference sequence). CDR3 in amino acids: CATSREWTANQPQHF. The CDR3, as DNA: TGTGCCACCAGCAGAGAATGGACAGCTAATCAGCCCCAGCATTTT.

This clonotype was counted a few times. CDR3 loop: CASSLVVRLEQFF. DNA for the CDR3: TGTGCCAGCAGCTTAGTGGTCCGTCTTGAGCAGTTCTTC. This chain uses TRBV7-9 with TRBJ2-1, with unresolved D. Germline V CDR1 and CDR2: SEHNR, FQNEAQ (reference sequence). V shed 1 base and J shed 9 bases, with 10 bases lying between them. The CDR3 covers 13 residues.